This T cell receptor beta chain was observed in a study of regulatory T cells. Study-wide findings and caveats: Hydrophobic residues at CDR3 positions 6 and 7 were enriched in conventional CD4+ T cells of CD3G-deficient patients.

Every patient with CD3G deficiency had evidence of autoimmunity. The PCR used 52 TRBV and 13 TRBJ primers. TCRdb's copy holds only in-frame clones and misses some; the assay was immunoSEQ multiplex PCR. Of tens of thousands of clones in the sample, about 89% were seen once. In regard to this clone: The antigen remains unidentified.

In germline, CDR1 is LNHDA, CDR2 SQIVND (reference sequence). CDR3 length equals 12 residues. Trimming pared 5 bases from V and 7 bases from J, leaving 9 bases between. The chain uses TRBV19 and TRBJ2-1; a possible D gene is TRBD1 (5 bases). The sequencing input was conventional CD4+ T cells sorted from blood. The sequence derives from a person aged 18 to 35 with CD3G deficiency. CDR3 DNA: TGTGCCAGTAGTTTATCAGGGAATGAGCAGTTCTTC. Protein: CASSLSGNEQFF.